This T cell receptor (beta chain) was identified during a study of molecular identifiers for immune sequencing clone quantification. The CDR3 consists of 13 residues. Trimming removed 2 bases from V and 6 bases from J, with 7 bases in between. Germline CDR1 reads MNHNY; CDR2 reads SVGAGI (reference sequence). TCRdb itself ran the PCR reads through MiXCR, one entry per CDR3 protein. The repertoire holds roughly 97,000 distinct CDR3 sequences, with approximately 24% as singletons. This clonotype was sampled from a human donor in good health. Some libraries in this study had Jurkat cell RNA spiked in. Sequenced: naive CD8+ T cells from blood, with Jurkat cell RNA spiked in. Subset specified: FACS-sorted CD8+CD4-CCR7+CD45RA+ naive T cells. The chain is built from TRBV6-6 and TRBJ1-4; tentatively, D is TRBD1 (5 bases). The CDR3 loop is CASSYGGDEKLFF. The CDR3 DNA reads TGTGCCAGCAGTTACGGGGGGGATGAAAAACTGTTTTTT.